Listed below are T cell receptor beta chains from one sample, sequenced in a study of blood T cell repertoires in COVID-19. The data were produced by immunoSEQ multiplex PCR, yet TCRdb's version contains in-frame clones alone and is incomplete. The table includes tens of thousands of clones, approximately 88% detected once. Source material: peripheral blood. The receptors originated from a human donor in a cohort sampled during active COVID-19. Each CDR3 is given with its conserved first and last residue. D genes are given only for firm matches. Not every row has a clone size; where given, it reads once, few, many or a size class.

TRBD1 | TRBJ1-2 | - | TRBV5-1 | TGCGCCAGCAGCTTGGCGGGAGACAGGGCCCATGGCTACACCTTC | CASSLAGDRAHGYTF
TRBD2 | TRBJ2-1 | - | TRBV11-2 | TGTGCCAGCACCTTAAGCGGGAGCAACAACAATGAGCAGTTCTTC | CASTLSGSNNNEQFF
- | TRBJ1-3 | - | TRBV9 | TGTGCCAGCAGCCCCCAGGGTGGAGGGCAAGGAAACACCATATATTTT | CASSPQGGGQGNTIYF
- | TRBJ1-1 | - | TRBV7-9 | TGTGCCAGCAGCTTAAGGGATTTCAGGGGCACTGAAGCTTTCTTT | CASSLRDFRGTEAFF
- | TRBJ2-7 | once | TRBV3-1/TRBV3-2 | TGTGCCAGCAGCCAGGACACCTACGAGCAGTACTTC | CASSQDTYEQYF
- | TRBJ2-2 | - | TRBV28 | TGTGCCAGCATGGGGCAGAGACGTACCGGGGAGCTGTTTTTT | CASMGQRRTGELFF
TRBD1 | TRBJ2-3 | - | TRBV30 | TGTGCCTGGAACGGTGCAGGACAGGGCACAGATACGCAGTATTTT | CAWNGAGQGTDTQYF
- | TRBJ1-1 | - | TRBV11-2 | TGTGCCAGCAGCTCGATCGGGTACACTGAAGCTTTCTTT | CASSSIGYTEAFF
TRBD1 | TRBJ2-5 | - | TRBV7-2 | TGTGCCAGCAGCTCGGGGGCAGGGGGCCCGAAAGAGACCCAGTACTTC | CASSSGAGGPKETQYF
- | TRBJ2-7 | few | TRBV7-8 | TGTGCCAGCAGCCGACGGACACCTATGTTAACCTACGAGCAGTACTTC | CASSRRTPMLTYEQYF
- | TRBJ1-1 | - | TRBV2 | TGTGCCAGCTCACTCCGAACAGGGTTGGACACTGAAGCTTTCTTT | CASSLRTGLDTEAFF
TRBD2 | TRBJ2-1 | - | TRBV18 | TGTGCCAGCTCACCGGGGGGGGACTACAATGAGCAGTTCTTC | CASSPGGDYNEQFF
- | TRBJ1-1 | - | TRBV5-1 | TGCGCCAGCAGCCGTGGAATGGCTCCAGGAGGTGAAGCTTTCTTT | CASSRGMAPGGEAFF
- | TRBJ1-6 | - | TRBV2 | TGTGCCAGCAGGCGGGATGAATCACCCCTCCACTTT | CASRRDESPLHF
- | TRBJ2-7 | - | TRBV5-6 | TGTGCCAGCAGCTTGAGGCTCGGGAGTGGCTACGAGCAGTACTTC | CASSLRLGSGYEQYF
TRBD2 | TRBJ2-7 | - | TRBV6-4 | TGTGCCTTTAGCGGGCGGAACTACGAGCAGTACTTC | CAFSGRNYEQYF